A single T cell receptor beta chain is shown here with its context. These data belong to a study of T cells in tumors after PD-1 blockade. Only in-frame clones appear in the TCRdb table, and some are missing; sequencing was by immunoSEQ multiplex PCR. This table holds 45,000 or so clones, roughly three quarters found once. The receptor was isolated from a human donor with advanced basal cell or squamous cell carcinoma (not recorded which). The sample here was PBMCs, taken before anti-PD-1 therapy.

The CDR3 protein is CASSQDSSGLSYEQYF. DNA for the CDR3: TGTGCCAGCAGCCAAGATTCTAGCGGGCTCTCCTACGAGCAGTACTTC. This rearrangement joins TRBV14 to TRBJ2-7, with 8 nucleotides matching TRBD2. This CDR3 comprises 16 residues. Germline V gene data show CDR1 as SGHDN and CDR2 as FVKESK. After removal of 0 bases from V and 0 bases from J, the junction contained 4 bases not matched to a gene. Supplemented by reference TRBV14 and TRBJ2-7, the full variable domain reads EAGVTQFPSHSVIEKGQTVTLRCDPISGHDNLYWYRRVMGKEIKFLLHFVKESKQDESGMPNNRFLAERTGGTYSTLKVQPAELEDSGVYFCASSQDSSGLSYEQYFGPGTRLTVT.